This TCR beta chain was retrieved from a study of CD8 T cells in Susac syndrome. The RNA input was about 0.5 to 1 ug, and it was reverse transcribed with random hexamers. Each CDR3 protein is one row after TCRdb ran MiXCR on the immunoSEQ multiplex PCR reads. The table has about 210,000 distinct CDR3 sequences, around 96% seen once. The germline CDR1 and CDR2 sequences are SGDLS and YYNGEE. V lost 0 bases and J lost 5; bases outside the gene matches: 3. This CDR3 contains 15 residues. This sequence joins TRBV9 and TRBJ2-2; TRBD2 matches 8 bases. The source material was CD4+ T cells from PBMCs. The receptor comes from a human donor with multiple sclerosis. The CDR3 coding sequence is TGTGCCAGCAGCGTAGAGGGCGGGAGGACCGGGGAGCTGTTTTTT. Its protein is CASSVEGGRTGELFF.